These 29 T cell receptor beta chains share one sample of origin, sequenced in a study of graft-versus-host responses after intestinal transplantation (dated by TCRdb to the early 2020s). These receptors have no known antigen. Taken with the paper, the label for time point translates to: cells obtained before transplantation from donor or recipient. Library preparation employed the immunoSEQ multiplex PCR assay. Drawn from immuneACCESS, this table holds only the in-frame rearrangements with V and J called that TCRdb kept. Clones are partly lost; checked studies trace under half to an unresolved V gene and leave the rest unexplained. The sample yields 130,000 to 150,000 clones; around 90% were counted once. About 0.2% of the sample comes from the top ten. Sequencing was performed on unstimulated CD4+ T cells sorted from spleen or lymph node cells, taken before intestinal transplant. The origin of the receptors is a human donor who received an intestinal transplant.

On this clone: The same CDR3 can be traced to other DNA sequences in this sample. The rearrangement links TRBV30 to TRBJ1-5, with no clear D. Trimming removed 0 bases at V and 4 bases at J, with 7 bases between. Germline CDR1 GTSNPN, CDR2 SVGIG (reference sequence). The CDR3 contains 13 residues. CDR3 sequence reads: CAWSVPGNQPQHF. CDR3 sequence (DNA): TGTGCCTGGAGTGTACCGGGTAATCAGCCCCAGCATTTT.

The rearrangement joins TRBV30 to TRBJ1-4; D gene unclear. The CDR3 length is 13 residues. CDR1 and CDR2 from the germline V gene are GTSNPN and SVGIG (reference sequence). The germline V and J ends were trimmed by 3 bases and 0 bases, with 5 bases remaining between them. This chain's CDR3 is CAWRDSTNEKLFF. The DNA for the CDR3 is TGTGCCTGGAGGGATTCAACTAATGAAAAACTGTTTTTT.

V gene TRBV10-3 combines with J gene TRBJ2-3; D might be TRBD2 (6 bases). Germline lookup yields CDR1 ENHRY and CDR2 SYGVKD. V was cut by 2 bases and J by 1 base, with 13 bases left in between. The CDR3 spans 16 residues. CDR3: CAISENPGVGTDTQYF. The CDR3 DNA follows: TGTGCCATCAGTGAGAATCCGGGAGTAGGCACAGATACGCAGTATTTT.

This clone was picked up one time. The V and J genes are TRBV6-5 and TRBJ1-1, with 7 bases identical to TRBD1. Trimming cost V 7 bases and J 1 base; bases outside gene matches: 6. This CDR3 is 14 amino acids long. The germline V gene has CDR1 MNHEY and CDR2 SVGAGI. The CDR3 bases are TGTGCCAGCATTAAGGACAGGACGAACACTGAAGCTTTCTTT. Its translation is CASIKDRTNTEAFF.

Written as DNA, the CDR3 is TGTGCCAGCAGCCCCGTGACAGATACGCAGTATTTT. It is translated as CASSPVTDTQYF. The chain links TRBV14 to TRBJ2-3; D is undetermined. V was pared by 4 bases and J by 3 bases, with 5 bases between. Germline lookup yields CDR1 SGHDN and CDR2 FVKESK. The CDR3 consists of 12 residues.

The chain employs TRBV5-4 and TRBJ1-1; weak D call: TRBD1 (5 bases). CDR3 length: 15 residues. Per the germline V gene, CDR1 is SGHNT and CDR2 is YYREEE (reference sequence). The V gene lost 4 bases and the J gene lost 0 bases, with 13 bases spanning the gap. CDR3 in amino acids: CASSGAGLMNTEAFF. The CDR3 nucleotides read TGTGCCAGCAGCGGGGCAGGACTTATGAACACTGAAGCTTTCTTT.

V is TRBV28 and J is TRBJ1-5; TRBD1 aligns across 7 bases. CDR3 length: 17 amino acids. Germline values: CDR1 MDHEN, CDR2 SYDVKM. V lost 1 base, J lost 0 bases, and 6 bases stayed unmatched. CDR3 loop: CASSLLDRSYSNQPQHF. For the CDR3, the DNA is TGTGCCAGCAGTTTATTGGACAGGTCATATAGCAATCAGCCCCAGCATTTT.

The chain combines TRBV28 with TRBJ1-5; possible D gene TRBD1, 6 bases. The ends were cut back, 9 bases at V and 7 bases at J, with 19 bases in the middle. CDR1 is MDHEN, CDR2 SYDVKM, per germline. The CDR3 has 14 residues. CDR3 nucleotide sequence: TGTGCCAGTCTTATTGGGGGGGGCCAACAGCCCCAGCATTTT. As protein: CASLIGGGQQPQHF.

The chain uses TRBV5-1 and TRBJ2-5; D call uncertain. Deletions cut 7 bases from V and 5 bases from J, with 9 bases between. CDR1 and CDR2 (germline): SGHRS, YFSETQ. The length of the CDR3 is 11 residues. The CDR3 reads CASSDMETQYF. In DNA, the CDR3 is TGCGCCAGCTCCGATATGGAGACCCAGTACTTC. The full variable domain, rest sourced from reference TRBV5-1 and TRBJ2-5, is KAGVTQTPRYLIKTRGQQVTLSCSPISGHRSVSWYQQTPGQGLQFLFEYFSETQRNKGNFPGRFSGRQFSNSRSEMNVSTLELGDSALYLCASSDMETQYFGPGTRLLVL.

The chain employs TRBV2 and TRBJ1-6, with TRBD1 identical over 7 bases. V shed 7 bases and J 9 bases; nucleotides not matched to a gene: 0. CDR1 is SNHLY, CDR2 FYNNEI, per germline. This CDR3 spans 11 amino acids. In DNA, the CDR3 is TGTGCCAGCAACAGGGGTTCACCCCTCCACTTT. Translated: CASNRGSPLHF.

This rearrangement joins TRBV25-1 to TRBJ2-7; either TRBD1 or TRBD2 may supply D (5 bases each). CDR1 is MGHDK, CDR2 SYGVNS, per germline. The CDR3 sequence is 13 residues long. V dropped 7 bases and J dropped 6 bases, with 16 bases sitting between them. The CDR3, as DNA: TGTGCCAGCAAGCGGAAAGGGGTCTCCGAGCAGTACTTC. Encoded protein: CASKRKGVSEQYF.

This CDR3 is CASSIKAGNTGELFF. CDR3 nucleotide sequence: TGTGCCAGTAGTATAAAGGCAGGGAACACCGGGGAGCTGTTTTTT. The chain employs TRBV19 and TRBJ2-2; D not certain. The CDR3 runs 15 residues. Germline values: CDR1 LNHDA, CDR2 SQIVND (reference sequence). The germline V and J ends were trimmed by 2 bases and 1 base, with 8 bases remaining between them.

V gene TRBV7-2 combines with J gene TRBJ2-1; D call uncertain. CDR3 length: 13 residues. V lost 4 bases and J lost 9, with 13 bases in between. CDR1 is SGHTA, CDR2 FQGNSA, per germline. The CDR3 reads CASSYPGKVEQFF. CDR3 sequence (DNA): TGTGCCAGCAGCTACCCGGGTAAGGTTGAGCAGTTCTTC.

The chain links TRBV6-1 to TRBJ2-1; possibly TRBD2 for D (6 bases). V was shortened by 4 bases and J by 5 bases, with 12 bases between the two germline ends. The germline gives CDR1 MNHNS, CDR2 SASEGT. This CDR3 comprises 14 residues. The CDR3 DNA sequence: TGTGCCAGCAGTGCACTAGCCGTGAACAATGAGCAGTTCTTC. This gives the protein CASSALAVNNEQFF.

This chain joins TRBV18 and TRBJ1-5, with TRBD1 as a possible D gene (5 bases). Per the germline V gene, CDR1 is KGHSH and CDR2 is LQKENI. V lost 6 bases and J 0 bases, leaving 9 bases between the germline ends. This CDR3 is built from 14 residues. Here the CDR3 reads CASSPGSSNQPQHF. CDR3 sequence (DNA): TGTGCCAGCTCTCCAGGGAGTAGCAATCAGCCCCAGCATTTT. The complete variable domain, with remaining parts taken from reference TRBV18 and TRBJ1-5, reads NAGVMQNPRHLVRRRGQEARLRCSPMKGHSHVYWYRQLPEEGLKFMVYLQKENIIDESGMPKERFSAEFPKEGPSILRIQQVVRGDSAAYFCASSPGSSNQPQHFGDGTRLSIL.

The chain uses TRBV19 and TRBJ2-1, with TRBD2 matching 10 bases. CDR1 LNHDA and CDR2 SQIVND come from the germline V gene (reference sequence). The CDR3 length is 17 residues. With V trimmed by 3 bases and J by 8 bases, 13 bases remained unmatched. Here the CDR3 DNA reads TGTGCCAGTAGTATGATCTTCCTAGCGGGAGTCATCCATGAGCAGTTCTTC. Translated, it gives CASSMIFLAGVIHEQFF.

The chain has TRBV27 and TRBJ2-5, with D possibly matching TRBD1 (8 bases). The J call could be wrong; TRBJ2-7 is a better fit for the DNA end. Germline V CDR1 and CDR2: MNHEY, SMNVEV (reference sequence). CDR3 length equals 15 residues. CDR3 region: CASSSQQGGSYEQYF. CDR3 sequence (DNA): TGTGCCAGCAGTTCTCAACAGGGGGGGTCCTACGAGCAGTACTTC.

This chain links TRBV4-1 with TRBJ2-1; D may be TRBD2 (7 bases). Trimming shortened V by 2 bases and J by 2 bases, and 31 bases separated the two germline ends. The germline V gene encodes CDR1 MGHRA and CDR2 YSYEKL. The length of the CDR3 is 22 residues. The CDR3 region has the DNA TGCGCCAGCAGCCAATCTGTGGGGGTTAGGGGGAGGGCCATATCAACCTACAATGAGCAGTTCTTC. Translating gives CASSQSVGVRGRAISTYNEQFF.

The rearrangement links TRBV6-5 to TRBJ1-5; 7 nucleotides line up with TRBD1. The CDR3 spans 14 residues. The V gene end was trimmed by 5 bases and the J gene end by 5 bases; junction bases not matched to a gene: 6. Germline CDR1 MNHEY, CDR2 SVGAGI. The CDR3, as DNA: TGTGCCAGCAGTACGACAGGGATCTATCAGCCCCAGCATTTT. Translated, it gives CASSTTGIYQPQHF.

The V call is TRBV11-2, the J call TRBJ1-5, with a tentative D call TRBD1 (6 bases). The CDR3 covers 15 residues. V was cut by 3 bases and J by 5 bases, with 14 bases left in between. Germline CDR1 reads SGHAT; CDR2 reads FQNNGV. The CDR3 here is CASSLWRGADQPQHF. The CDR3 region has the DNA TGTGCCAGCAGCTTGTGGAGGGGGGCCGATCAGCCCCAGCATTTT.

The rearrangement links TRBV7-2 to TRBJ2-7; 9 nucleotides match TRBD2. Per the germline V gene, CDR1 is SGHTA and CDR2 is FQGNSA. The length of the CDR3 is 15 residues. V was pared by 6 bases and J by 2 bases, with 8 bases of the junction left unmatched. Here the CDR3 DNA reads TGTGCCAGCAGGGTGGGGCTAGCGGGGACCTACGAGCAGTACTTC. As protein: CASRVGLAGTYEQYF.

This chain uses TRBV27 with TRBJ2-7, with 8 positions matching TRBD2. The CDR3 runs to 14 residues. V lost 2 bases and J lost 3; bases outside the gene matches: 3. From germline, CDR1 is MNHEY and CDR2 SMNVEV (reference sequence). The CDR3 loop reads CASSLAGGFYEQYF. In nucleotides, the CDR3 is TGTGCCAGCAGTTTAGCGGGAGGATTCTACGAGCAGTACTTC.

CDR3 region: CASSFTAGGYSNQPQHF. CDR3 sequence (DNA): TGTGCCAGTAGTTTCACAGCGGGCGGCTACTCCAATCAGCCCCAGCATTTT. V gene TRBV19 combines with J gene TRBJ1-5, with no clear D. The CDR3 extends over 17 amino acids. In germline, CDR1 is LNHDA, CDR2 SQIVND (reference sequence). Trimming pared 5 bases from V and 3 bases from J, leaving 20 bases between. The variable domain in full, with the rest retrieved from reference TRBV19 and TRBJ1-5, is DGGITQSPKYLFRKEGQNVTLSCEQNLNHDAMYWYRQDPGQGLRLIYYSQIVNDFQKGDIAEGYSVSREKKESFPLTVTSAQKNPTAFYLCASSFTAGGYSNQPQHFGDGTRLSIL.

The CDR3 DNA sequence: TGTGCCAGTAGTATAACCCCCGTGAGAAGAGGCGGAGAGACCCAGTACTTC. Protein product: CASSITPVRRGGETQYF. This chain uses TRBV19 with TRBJ2-5, with unresolved D. The CDR3 is made up of 17 amino acids. CDR1 and CDR2 (germline): LNHDA, SQIVND (reference sequence). Trimming stripped 2 bases from V and 4 bases from J, with 20 bases between.

The rearrangement joins TRBV28 to TRBJ2-7; 10 bases line up with TRBD2. This CDR3 spans 14 amino acids. V shed 9 bases and J 0 bases; nucleotides not matched to a gene: 5. CDR1 and CDR2 from the germline V gene are MDHEN and SYDVKM. Here the CDR3 DNA reads TGTGCCAGTTTCTCTAGCGGGAGCTCCTACGAGCAGTACTTC. Protein product: CASFSSGSSYEQYF.

This chain connects TRBV6-6 to TRBJ1-2; D might be TRBD1 (6 bases). CDR3 length equals 15 residues. Deletions cut 0 bases from V and 3 bases from J, with 11 bases between. Germline lookup yields CDR1 MNHNY and CDR2 SVGAGI (reference sequence). CDR3 nucleotide sequence: TGTGCCAGCAGTTACTCGGGAGGGGGGGACTATGGCTACACCTTC. It specifies CASSYSGGGDYGYTF.

V is TRBV28 and J is TRBJ1-5; unclear D gene. There are 17 residues in the CDR3. V was trimmed by 2 bases and J by 4 bases, leaving 18 bases between them. Per the germline V gene, CDR1 is MDHEN and CDR2 is SYDVKM. The CDR3 DNA follows: TGTGCCAGCAGTTTAAGTAGTGGGTATAGCGGGAATCAGCCCCAGCATTTT. It translates to CASSLSSGYSGNQPQHF. The variable domain in full, with the rest retrieved from reference TRBV28 and TRBJ1-5, is DVKVTQSSRYLVKRTGEKVFLECVQDMDHENMFWYRQDPGLGLRLIYFSYDVKMKEKGDIPEGYSVSREKKERFSLILESASTNQTSMYLCASSLSSGYSGNQPQHFGDGTRLSIL.

V usage is TRBV9 and J usage is TRBJ2-3, with 12 bases aligning to TRBD1. Germline assignment: CDR1 SGDLS and CDR2 YYNGEE. V trimming: 4 bases; J trimming: 4 bases; junction bases outside the gene matches: 7. CDR3 size: 16 residues. CDR3 nucleotides: TGTGCCAGCAGCACTACCGGGACAGGGGGCGCAGATACGCAGTATTTT. Translation gives CASSTTGTGGADTQYF.

The rearrangement joins TRBV30 to TRBJ2-5; D not certain. The J call may not be correct, given that the DNA end is closer to TRBJ2-7. Germline-derived CDR1 and CDR2 are GTSNPN and SVGIG (reference sequence). This CDR3 contains 15 residues. This chain's CDR3 is CAWSYLPRRAYEQYF. CDR3 nucleotide sequence: TGTGCCTGGAGTTACCTCCCACGACGGGCCTACGAGCAGTACTTC.